This T cell receptor beta chain was captured by sequencing in a study of CD8 T cells in ankylosing spondylitis. This CDR3 has 15 amino acids. CDR1 and CDR2 from the germline V gene are SEHNR and FQNEAQ (reference sequence). The germline V and J ends were trimmed by 5 bases and 1 base, with 15 bases remaining between them. TCRdb used MiXCR to reprocess the 5' RACE reads, holding one entry per CDR3 protein. The data show 500,000 or so distinct CDR3 sequences, approximately 5.3% seen once. Points from the study as a whole: Made up of fewer than 10 highly homologous variants, a TCR beta motif appeared characteristic of ankylosing spondylitis blood. Matched ankylosing spondylitis synovial fluid reportedly showed significant enrichment of disease-linked clones.

Details on this clonotype: Its antigen is as yet unknown.

This chain joins TRBV7-9 and TRBJ2-7, with D tentatively TRBD1 (5 bases). The TCR comes from a male donor with ankylosing spondylitis. The sequenced sample consisted of blood, either unsorted or a sorted T cell fraction (not recorded which). CDR3 residues: CASSGRAVPSYEQYF. DNA of the CDR3: TGTGCCAGCAGCGGCAGGGCAGTACCTTCCTACGAGCAGTACTTC.